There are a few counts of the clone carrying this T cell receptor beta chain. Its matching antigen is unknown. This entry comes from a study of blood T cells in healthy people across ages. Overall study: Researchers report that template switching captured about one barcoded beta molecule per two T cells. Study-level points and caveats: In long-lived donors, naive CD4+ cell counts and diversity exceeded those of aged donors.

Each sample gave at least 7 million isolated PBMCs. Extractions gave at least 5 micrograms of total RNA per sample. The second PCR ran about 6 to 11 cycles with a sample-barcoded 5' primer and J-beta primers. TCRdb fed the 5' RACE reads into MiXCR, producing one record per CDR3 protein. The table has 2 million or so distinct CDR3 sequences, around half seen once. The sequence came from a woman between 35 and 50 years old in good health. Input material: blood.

Written as DNA, the CDR3 is TGCGCCAGCAGCCAGGTGCGGGGGAGCTCCTACGAGCAGTACTTC. This translates into CASSQVRGSSYEQYF. V gene TRBV4-3 combines with J gene TRBJ2-7; 7 bases are a match to TRBD2. CDR3 size: 15 residues. The V and J ends lost 3 bases and 0 bases, in that order; junction bases with no gene match: 5. Germline V gives CDR1 LGHNA, CDR2 YSLEER.